This T cell receptor (beta chain) was captured by sequencing in a study of cytomegalovirus exposure and HLA in healthy donors. Per germline, CDR1 SGHTA and CDR2 FQGNSA. CDR3 length equals 17 residues. Unmatched junction bases numbered 11, after V lost 5 bases and J lost 4 bases. PCR amplification relied on 60 Vbeta primers (plus 13 Jbeta primers). Profiling relied on immunoSEQ multiplex PCR, and the TCRdb table lists in-frame clones only, not all of them. The sample's table shows about 41,000 clones. This sequence originates from a man aged 30-40 years in good health and CMV-seronegative. The chain has TRBV7-2 and TRBJ1-2, with 12 bases aligning to TRBD1. Sequenced input: PBMCs. CDR3 DNA sequence: TGTGCCAGCAGCGTCGGGACAGGGGGCCGTTTGGGCTATGGCTACACCTTC. Residues: CASSVGTGGRLGYGYTF.